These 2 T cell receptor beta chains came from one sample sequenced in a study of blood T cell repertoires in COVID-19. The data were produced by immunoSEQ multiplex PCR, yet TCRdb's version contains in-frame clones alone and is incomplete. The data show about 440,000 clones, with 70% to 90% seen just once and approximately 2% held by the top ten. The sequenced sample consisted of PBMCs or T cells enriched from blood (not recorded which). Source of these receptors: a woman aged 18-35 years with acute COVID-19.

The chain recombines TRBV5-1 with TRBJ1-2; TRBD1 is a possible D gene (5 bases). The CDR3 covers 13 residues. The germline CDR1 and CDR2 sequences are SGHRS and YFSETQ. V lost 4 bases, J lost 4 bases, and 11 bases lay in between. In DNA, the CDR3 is TGCGCCAGCAGCCTAGACAGACCCTATGGCTACACCTTC. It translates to CASSLDRPYGYTF.

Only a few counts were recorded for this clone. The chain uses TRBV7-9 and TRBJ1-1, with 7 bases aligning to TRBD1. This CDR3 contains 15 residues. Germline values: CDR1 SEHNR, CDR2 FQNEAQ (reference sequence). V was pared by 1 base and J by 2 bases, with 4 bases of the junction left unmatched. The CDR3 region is CASSLERTGNTEAFF. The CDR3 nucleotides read TGTGCCAGCAGCTTAGAAAGGACAGGTAACACTGAAGCTTTCTTT.